Shown below are 11 T cell receptor beta chains from a single sample sequenced in a study of blood T cells in healthy people across ages (dated by TCRdb to about 2015). Library creation used 5' RACE. The instrument was an Illumina HiSeq 2500. A second roughly 7 to 11 cycle PCR used a sample-barcoded 5' primer and a J-beta primer mix. TCRdb took the public reads, trimmed them with fastp at Q25, ran MiXCR for clone calling and kept in-frame beta chains. Every entry covers one CDR3 protein and lists the most common genes and DNA from its rows. The sample includes about 970,000 distinct CDR3 sequences, with roughly half observed a single time. The top ten constitute about 22% of the sample. Input material: blood. The receptors originated from a woman in her sixties in good health.

The chain combines TRBV27 with TRBJ2-2, with TRBD2 identical over 10 bases. Trimming cost V 0 bases and J 6 bases; bases outside gene matches: 16. Germline V gene sequence: CDR1 MNHEY, CDR2 SMNVEV (reference sequence). This CDR3 spans 20 amino acids. CDR3 DNA: TGTGCCAGCAGTTTATCCACAGTGCGGGGACTAGCGATGGGTCCCGGGGAGCTGTTTTTT. Translation: CASSLSTVRGLAMGPGELFF.

The sample holds a few counts of this clonotype. The gene calls are TRBV7-9 and TRBJ2-3, with D possibly being TRBD1 or TRBD2 (5 bases each). The CDR3 contains 15 residues. Germline-derived CDR1 and CDR2 are SEHNR and FQNEAQ (reference sequence). Trimming took 5 bases from V and 0 from J, leaving 12 bases between them. The DNA of the CDR3 is TGTGCCAGCAGCCCAGGGACGGCTAGCACAGATACGCAGTATTTT. This sequence encodes CASSPGTASTDTQYF.

The chain links TRBV28 to TRBJ2-5; D is uncertain. Germline CDR1 reads MDHEN; CDR2 reads SYDVKM. The CDR3 covers 13 residues. The ends were cut back, 3 bases at V and 11 bases at J, with 16 bases in the middle. The CDR3 coding sequence is TGTGCCAGCAGTTTTGGCACGATTTACGAACAGTACTTC. Translated: CASSFGTIYEQYF.

V is TRBV7-3 and J is TRBJ2-3, with 8 bases matching TRBD2. CDR3 length equals 13 residues. Germline loops: CDR1 SGHTA, CDR2 FQGTGA. The V gene end was trimmed by 0 bases and the J gene end by 9 bases; junction bases not matched to a gene: 2. CDR3 in DNA: TGTGCCAGCAGCTTAACACTAGCGGAGACGCAGTATTTT. The encoded protein is CASSLTLAETQYF. Combining the CDR3 with reference TRBV7-3 and TRBJ2-3 gives the whole variable domain GAGVSQTPSNKVTEKGKYVELRCDPISGHTALYWYRQSLGQGPEFLIYFQGTGAADDSGLPNDRFFAVRPEGSVSTLKIQRTERGDSAVYLCASSLTLAETQYFGPGTRLTVL.

The V call is TRBV6-6, the J call TRBJ2-3; D is unresolved. This CDR3 comprises 15 residues. The V gene lost 0 bases and the J gene lost 6 bases, with 13 bases spanning the gap. Germline V gene lookup returns CDR1 MNHNY and CDR2 SVGAGI (reference sequence). The DNA for the CDR3 is TGTGCCAGCAGTTACTCGACTCAGGCCGTCGATACGCAGTATTTT. Translated: CASSYSTQAVDTQYF.

V gene TRBV5-1 combines with J gene TRBJ2-1; 14 nucleotides match TRBD2. This CDR3 is built from 14 residues. The germline CDR1 and CDR2 sequences are SGHRS and YFSETQ. Trimming cost V 7 bases and J 6 bases; bases outside gene matches: 3. CDR3 protein: CASAGLAGVNEQFF. The CDR3 bases are TGCGCCAGCGCGGGACTAGCGGGAGTCAATGAGCAGTTCTTC.

This clonotype has more than one count but fewer than ten. The chain uses TRBV4-1 and TRBJ2-7; D not resolved. Trimming took off 2 bases at V and 2 bases at J, with 13 bases between the two ends. There are 15 residues in the CDR3. The germline V gene encodes CDR1 MGHRA and CDR2 YSYEKL. The CDR3 DNA follows: TGCGCCAGCAGCCAATTCTCTTACGGAGCCTACGAGCAGTACTTC. The encoded protein is CASSQFSYGAYEQYF.

CDR3 region: CLGGTGTDTQYF. CDR3 in DNA: TGCTTGGGGGGCACGGGCACAGATACGCAGTATTTT. The genes are TRBV29-1 and TRBJ2-3; D may be TRBD1 or TRBD2 (6 bases each). Germline V gene sequence: CDR1 SQVTM, CDR2 ANQGSEA. This CDR3 has 12 residues.

The CDR3 region is CATSTRRSEQFF. CDR3 DNA sequence: TGTGCCACCAGCACCCGACGGAGTGAGCAGTTCTTC. The V and J genes are TRBV15 and TRBJ2-1; D is unresolved. CDR3 length equals 12 residues. Germline CDR1 is LNHNV and CDR2 is YYDKDF (reference sequence). The ends were cut back, 4 bases at V and 9 bases at J, with 10 bases in the middle.

The genes are TRBV14 and TRBJ2-3; D ambiguous. The germline V gene has CDR1 SGHDN and CDR2 FVKESK. The V and J ends lost 0 bases and 4 bases respectively, with 11 bases between them. The CDR3 contains 15 residues. The CDR3 nucleotides are TGTGCCAGCAGCCAAGAGGCAAATATTCCAGATACGCAGTATTTT. Protein: CASSQEANIPDTQYF.

The genes are TRBV7-3 and TRBJ2-5, with D unresolved. V lost 1 base, J lost 2 bases, and 11 bases lay in between. The CDR3 contains 15 residues. Germline V gene data show CDR1 as SGHTA and CDR2 as FQGTGA. The CDR3: CASSLIGSGQETQYF. CDR3 sequence (DNA): TGTGCCAGCAGCTTAATTGGGTCGGGTCAAGAGACCCAGTACTTC.